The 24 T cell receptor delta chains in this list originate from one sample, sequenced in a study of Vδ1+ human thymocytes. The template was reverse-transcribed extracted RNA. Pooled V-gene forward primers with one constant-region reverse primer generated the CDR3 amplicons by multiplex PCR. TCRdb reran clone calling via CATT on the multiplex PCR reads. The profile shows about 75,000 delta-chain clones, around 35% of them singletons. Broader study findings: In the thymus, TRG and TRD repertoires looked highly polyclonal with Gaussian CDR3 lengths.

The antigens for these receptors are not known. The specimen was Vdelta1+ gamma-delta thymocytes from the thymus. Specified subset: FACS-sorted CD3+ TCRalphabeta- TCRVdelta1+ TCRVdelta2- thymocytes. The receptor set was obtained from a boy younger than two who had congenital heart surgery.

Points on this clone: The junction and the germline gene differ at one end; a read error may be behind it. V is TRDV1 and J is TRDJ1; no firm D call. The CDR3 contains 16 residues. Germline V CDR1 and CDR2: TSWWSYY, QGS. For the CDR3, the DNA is TGTGCTCTTGGGGAACCGGTTCGCTCTGACACCGATAAACCCATCTTT. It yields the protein CALGEPVRSDTDKPIF.

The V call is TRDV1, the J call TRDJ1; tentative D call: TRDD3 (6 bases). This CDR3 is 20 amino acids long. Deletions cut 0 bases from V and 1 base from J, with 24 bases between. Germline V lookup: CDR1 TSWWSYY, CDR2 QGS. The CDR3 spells CALGELGAVLIGGTTDKLIF. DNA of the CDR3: TGTGCTCTTGGGGAACTAGGGGCGGTGCTCATTGGGGGTACCACCGATAAACTCATCTTT.

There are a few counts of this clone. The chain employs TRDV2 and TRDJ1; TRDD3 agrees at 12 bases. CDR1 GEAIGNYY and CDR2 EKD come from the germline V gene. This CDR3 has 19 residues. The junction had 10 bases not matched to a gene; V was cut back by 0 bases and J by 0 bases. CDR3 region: CACDTGWGIRLPYTDKLIF. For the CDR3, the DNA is TGTGCCTGTGACACCGGCTGGGGGATACGCCTCCCTTACACCGATAAACTCATCTTT.

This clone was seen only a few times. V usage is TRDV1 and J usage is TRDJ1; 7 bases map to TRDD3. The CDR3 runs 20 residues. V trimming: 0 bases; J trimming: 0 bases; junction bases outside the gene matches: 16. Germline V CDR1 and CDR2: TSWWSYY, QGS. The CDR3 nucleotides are TGTGCTCTTGGGGAACTCTCTGTACTGGGGACCCGGGTGTACACCGATAAACTCATCTTT. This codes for CALGELSVLGTRVYTDKLIF.

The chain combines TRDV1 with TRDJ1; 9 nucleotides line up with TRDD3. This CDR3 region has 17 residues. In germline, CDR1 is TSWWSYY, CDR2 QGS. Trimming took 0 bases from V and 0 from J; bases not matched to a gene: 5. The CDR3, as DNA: TGTGCTCTTGGGGAACTAACTGGGGGACGTTACACCGATAAACTCATCTTT. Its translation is CALGELTGGRYTDKLIF.

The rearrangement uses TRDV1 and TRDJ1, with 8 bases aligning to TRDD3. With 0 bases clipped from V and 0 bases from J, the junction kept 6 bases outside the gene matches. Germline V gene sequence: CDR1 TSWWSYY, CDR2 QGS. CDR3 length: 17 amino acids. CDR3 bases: TGTGCTCTTGGGGAACTAGGTACTGGGGGGTACACCGATAAACTCATCTTT. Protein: CALGELGTGGYTDKLIF.

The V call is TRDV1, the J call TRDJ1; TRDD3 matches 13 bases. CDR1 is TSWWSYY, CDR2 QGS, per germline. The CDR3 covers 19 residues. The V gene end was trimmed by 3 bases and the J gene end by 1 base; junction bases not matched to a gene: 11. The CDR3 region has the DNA TGTGCTCTTGGGGACACCTACCGTACTGGGGGATACGGCACCGATAAACTCATCTTT. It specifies CALGDTYRTGGYGTDKLIF.

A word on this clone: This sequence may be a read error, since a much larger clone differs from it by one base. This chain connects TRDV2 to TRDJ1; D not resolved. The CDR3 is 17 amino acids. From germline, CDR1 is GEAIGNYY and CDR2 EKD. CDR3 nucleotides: TGTGCCTCTGACACCGGTGATGTGGACGAATACACCGATAAACTCATCTTT. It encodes CASDTGDVDEYTDKLIF.

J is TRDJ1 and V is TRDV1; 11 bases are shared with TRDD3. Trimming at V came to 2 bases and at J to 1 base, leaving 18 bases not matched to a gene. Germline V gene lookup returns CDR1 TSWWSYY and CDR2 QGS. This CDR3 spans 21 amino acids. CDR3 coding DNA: TGTGCTCTTGGGGAATACGGCCAAGCCGGCGTCTGGGGGATACTCACCGATAAACTCATCTTT. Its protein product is CALGEYGQAGVWGILTDKLIF.

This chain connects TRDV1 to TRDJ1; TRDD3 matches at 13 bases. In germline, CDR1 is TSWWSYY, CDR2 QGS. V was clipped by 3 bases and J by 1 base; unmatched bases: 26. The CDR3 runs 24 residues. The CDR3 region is CALGEGPYRRTGGYEAGCTDKLIF. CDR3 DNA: TGTGCTCTTGGGGAGGGGCCCTACCGGCGTACTGGGGGATACGAGGCTGGTTGCACCGATAAACTCATCTTT.

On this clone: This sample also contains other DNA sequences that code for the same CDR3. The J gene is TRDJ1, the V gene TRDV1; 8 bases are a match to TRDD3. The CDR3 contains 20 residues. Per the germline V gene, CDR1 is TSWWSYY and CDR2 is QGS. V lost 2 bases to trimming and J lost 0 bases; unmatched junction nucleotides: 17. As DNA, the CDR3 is TGTGCTCTTGGGGAAGGGGCTTCCTCTACTGGGGGCCCGTACACCGATAAACTCATCTTT. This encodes CALGEGASSTGGPYTDKLIF.

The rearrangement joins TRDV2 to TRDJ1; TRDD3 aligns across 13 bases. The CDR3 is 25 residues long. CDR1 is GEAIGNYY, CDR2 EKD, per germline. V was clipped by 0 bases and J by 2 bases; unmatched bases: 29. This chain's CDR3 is CACDTKPSYQPHTGGYGMVTDKLIF. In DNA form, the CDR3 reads TGTGCCTGTGACACCAAGCCTTCCTACCAACCCCATACTGGGGGATACGGGATGGTAACCGATAAACTCATCTTT.

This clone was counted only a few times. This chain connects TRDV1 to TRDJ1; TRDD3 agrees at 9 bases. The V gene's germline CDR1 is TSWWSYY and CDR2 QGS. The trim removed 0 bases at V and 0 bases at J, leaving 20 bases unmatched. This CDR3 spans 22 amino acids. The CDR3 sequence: CALGELDPTSKYWGKYTDKLIF. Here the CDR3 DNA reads TGTGCTCTTGGGGAACTAGATCCTACGTCGAAGTACTGGGGGAAGTACACCGATAAACTCATCTTT.

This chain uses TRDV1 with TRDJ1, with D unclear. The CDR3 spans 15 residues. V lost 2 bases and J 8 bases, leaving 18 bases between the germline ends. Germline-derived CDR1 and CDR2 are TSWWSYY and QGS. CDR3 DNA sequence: TGTGCTCTTGGGGAAAGTGGCCCCGCTAGGAGAAAACTCATCTTT. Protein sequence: CALGESGPARRKLIF.

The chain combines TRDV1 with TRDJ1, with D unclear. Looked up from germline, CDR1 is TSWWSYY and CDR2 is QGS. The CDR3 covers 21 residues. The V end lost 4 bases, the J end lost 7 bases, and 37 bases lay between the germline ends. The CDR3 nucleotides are TGTGCTCTTGGGGTTCTCCCCCTTGCCCACCTCGGGGCGACTAGCGGAGGTAAACTCATCTTT. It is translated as CALGVLPLAHLGATSGGKLIF.

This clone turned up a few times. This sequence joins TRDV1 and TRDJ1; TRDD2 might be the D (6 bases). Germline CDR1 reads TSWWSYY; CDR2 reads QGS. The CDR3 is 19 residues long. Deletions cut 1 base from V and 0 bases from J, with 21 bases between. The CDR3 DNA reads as TGTGCTCTTGGGGAACACCTTCCGGCTTGGGGTGCGTACACCGATAAACTCATCTTT. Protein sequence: CALGEHLPAWGAYTDKLIF.

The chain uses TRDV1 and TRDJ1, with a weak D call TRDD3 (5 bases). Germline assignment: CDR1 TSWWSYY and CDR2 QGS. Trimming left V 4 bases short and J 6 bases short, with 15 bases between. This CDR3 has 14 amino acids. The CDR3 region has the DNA TGTGCTCTTGGGGTACCTCGATACCTGAATAAACTCATCTTT. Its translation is CALGVPRYLNKLIF.

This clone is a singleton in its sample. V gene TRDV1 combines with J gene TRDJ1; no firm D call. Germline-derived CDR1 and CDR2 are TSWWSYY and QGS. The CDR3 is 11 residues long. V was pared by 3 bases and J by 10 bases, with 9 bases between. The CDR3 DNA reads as TGTGCTCTTGGGGAGAAGGGTGGACTCATCTTT. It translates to CALGEKGGLIF.

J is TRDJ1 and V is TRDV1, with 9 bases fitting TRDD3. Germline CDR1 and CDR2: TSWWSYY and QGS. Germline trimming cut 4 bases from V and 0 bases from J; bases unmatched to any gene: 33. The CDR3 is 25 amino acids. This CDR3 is CALGGNSRFSLGDLLTPEYTDKLIF. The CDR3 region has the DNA TGTGCTCTTGGGGGAAATTCCCGTTTCTCGCTGGGGGATCTATTGACACCCGAGTACACCGATAAACTCATCTTT.

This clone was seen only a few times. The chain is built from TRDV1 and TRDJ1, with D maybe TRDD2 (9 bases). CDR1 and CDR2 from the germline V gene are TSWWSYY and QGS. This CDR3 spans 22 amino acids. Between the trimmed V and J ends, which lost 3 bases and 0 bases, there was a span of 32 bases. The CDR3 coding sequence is TGTGCTCTTGGGGACCCCTCCCAGTCCTTCCTACGGGACTGGGGGCACACCGATAAACTCATCTTT. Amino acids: CALGDPSQSFLRDWGHTDKLIF.

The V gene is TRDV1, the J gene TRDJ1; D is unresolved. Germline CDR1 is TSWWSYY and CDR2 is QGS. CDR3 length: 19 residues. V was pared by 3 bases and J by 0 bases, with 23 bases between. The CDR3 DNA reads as TGTGCTCTTGGGGAGCCGGGCATATCCGCAAGTCCTTACACCGATAAACTCATCTTT. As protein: CALGEPGISASPYTDKLIF.

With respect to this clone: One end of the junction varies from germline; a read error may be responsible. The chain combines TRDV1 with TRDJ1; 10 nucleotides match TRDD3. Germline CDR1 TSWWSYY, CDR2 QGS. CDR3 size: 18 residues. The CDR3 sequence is CALGELFLWGIQGDKLIF. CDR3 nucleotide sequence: TGCGCTCTTGGGGAACTATTTTTGTGGGGGATACAGGGCGATAAACTCATCTTT.

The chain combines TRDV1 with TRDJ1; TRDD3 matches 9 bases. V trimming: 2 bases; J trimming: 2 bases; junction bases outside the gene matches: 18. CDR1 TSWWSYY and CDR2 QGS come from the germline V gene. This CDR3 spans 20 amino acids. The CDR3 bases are TGTGCTCTTGGGGAAAACCTACAGCTAGGGGCTCTGGGGGATACCGATAAACTCATCTTT. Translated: CALGENLQLGALGDTDKLIF.

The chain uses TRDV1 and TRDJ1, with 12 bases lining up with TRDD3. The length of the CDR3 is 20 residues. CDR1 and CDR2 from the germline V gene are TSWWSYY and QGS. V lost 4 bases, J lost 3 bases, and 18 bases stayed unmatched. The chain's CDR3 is CALGVPGLLRWGIRADKLIF. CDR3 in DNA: TGTGCTCTTGGGGTCCCGGGCCTCCTACGCTGGGGGATACGCGCCGATAAACTCATCTTT.